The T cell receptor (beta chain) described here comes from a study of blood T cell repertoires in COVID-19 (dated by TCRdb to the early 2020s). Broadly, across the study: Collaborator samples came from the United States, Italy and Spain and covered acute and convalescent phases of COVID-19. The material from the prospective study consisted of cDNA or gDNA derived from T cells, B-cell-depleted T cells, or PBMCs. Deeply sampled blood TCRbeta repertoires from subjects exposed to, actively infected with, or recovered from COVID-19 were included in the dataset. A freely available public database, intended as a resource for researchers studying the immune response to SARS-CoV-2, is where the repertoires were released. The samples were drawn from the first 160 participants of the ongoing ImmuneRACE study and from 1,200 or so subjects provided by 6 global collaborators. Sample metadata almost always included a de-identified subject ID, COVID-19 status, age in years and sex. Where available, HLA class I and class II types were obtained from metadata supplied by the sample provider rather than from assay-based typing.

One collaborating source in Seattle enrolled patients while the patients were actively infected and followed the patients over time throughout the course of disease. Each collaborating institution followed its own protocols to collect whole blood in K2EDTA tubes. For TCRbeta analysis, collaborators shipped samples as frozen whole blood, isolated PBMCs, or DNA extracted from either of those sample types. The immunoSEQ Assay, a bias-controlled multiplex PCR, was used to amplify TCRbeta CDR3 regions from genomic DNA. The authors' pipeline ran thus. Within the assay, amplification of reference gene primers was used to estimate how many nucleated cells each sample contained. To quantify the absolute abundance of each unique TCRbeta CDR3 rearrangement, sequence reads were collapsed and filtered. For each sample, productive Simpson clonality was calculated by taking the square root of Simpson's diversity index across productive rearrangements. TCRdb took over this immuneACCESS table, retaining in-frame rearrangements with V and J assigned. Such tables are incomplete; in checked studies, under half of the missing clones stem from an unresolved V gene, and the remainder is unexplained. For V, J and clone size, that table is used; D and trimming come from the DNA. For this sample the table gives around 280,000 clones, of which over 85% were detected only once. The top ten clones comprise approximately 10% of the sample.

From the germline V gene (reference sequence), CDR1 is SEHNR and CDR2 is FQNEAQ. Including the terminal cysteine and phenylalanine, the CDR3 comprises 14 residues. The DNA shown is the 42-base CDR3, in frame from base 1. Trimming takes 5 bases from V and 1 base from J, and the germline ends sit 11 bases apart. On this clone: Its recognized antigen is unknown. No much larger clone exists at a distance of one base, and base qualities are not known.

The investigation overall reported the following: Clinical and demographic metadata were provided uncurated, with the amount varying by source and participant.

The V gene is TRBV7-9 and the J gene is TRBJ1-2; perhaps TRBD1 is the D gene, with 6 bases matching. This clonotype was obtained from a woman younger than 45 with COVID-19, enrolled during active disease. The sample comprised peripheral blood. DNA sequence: TGTGCCAGCAGCGATCAACAGGGTAACTATGGCTACACCTTC. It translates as CASSDQQGNYGYTF.